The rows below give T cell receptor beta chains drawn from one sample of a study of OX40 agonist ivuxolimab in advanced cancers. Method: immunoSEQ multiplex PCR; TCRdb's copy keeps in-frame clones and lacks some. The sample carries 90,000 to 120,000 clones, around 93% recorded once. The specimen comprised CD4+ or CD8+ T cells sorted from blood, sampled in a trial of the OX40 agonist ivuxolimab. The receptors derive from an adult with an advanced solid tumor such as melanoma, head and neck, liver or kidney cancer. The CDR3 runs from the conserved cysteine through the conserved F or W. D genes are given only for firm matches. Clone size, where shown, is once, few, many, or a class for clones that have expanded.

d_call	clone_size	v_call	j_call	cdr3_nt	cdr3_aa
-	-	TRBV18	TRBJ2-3	TGTGCCAGTACAGGGAAAACCACAGATACGCAGTATTTT	CASTGKTTDTQYF
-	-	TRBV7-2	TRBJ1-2	TGTGCCAGCAGCTTTGGACCGAGCTATGGCTACACCTTC	CASSFGPSYGYTF
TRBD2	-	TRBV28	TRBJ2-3	TGTGCCAGCAGTCCTGAACTAGCGGGAGTGGGGTACGGCACAGATACGCAGTATTTT	CASSPELAGVGYGTDTQYF
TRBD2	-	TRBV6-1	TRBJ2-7	TGTGCCAGCAGTGAATCCGGGACTAGCGGGAGTTACGAGCAGTACTTC	CASSESGTSGSYEQYF
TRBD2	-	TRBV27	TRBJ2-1	TGTGCCAGCAGTTTGCTGGGCGGGAGGTCCTCCTACAATGAGCAGTTCTTC	CASSLLGGRSSYNEQFF
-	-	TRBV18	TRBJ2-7	TGTGCCAGCTCACCGGGGGGCTTTAGCTCCTACGAGCAGTACTTC	CASSPGGFSSYEQYF
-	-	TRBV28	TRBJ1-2	TGTGCCAGCAGTCCTCCGCCAGGATTAGCTAACTATGGCTACACCTTC	CASSPPPGLANYGYTF
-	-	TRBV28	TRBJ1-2	TGTGCCAGCAGTCAACCCCGGACGGAAAAAATCGATGGCTACACCTTC	CASSQPRTEKIDGYTF
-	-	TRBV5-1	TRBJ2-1	TGCGCCAGCAGCACCCTAGCGCCCTACAATGAGCAGTTCTTC	CASSTLAPYNEQFF
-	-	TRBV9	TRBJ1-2	TGTGCCAGCAGCACGGGACGGGACTATGGCTACACCTTC	CASSTGRDYGYTF
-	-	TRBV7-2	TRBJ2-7	TGTGCCAGCAGCATAGGTGGAAAAACCTACGAGCAGTACTTC	CASSIGGKTYEQYF
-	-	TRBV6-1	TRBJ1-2	TGTGCCAGCAGTGAAACGGGTGTCCTCCGGGGCTATGGCTACACCTTC	CASSETGVLRGYGYTF
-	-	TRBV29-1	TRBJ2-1	TGCAGCGTTGAAGGGGGGGACAGTTCAGCAGAGCAGTTCTTC	CSVEGGDSSAEQFF
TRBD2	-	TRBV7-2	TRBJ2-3	TGTGCCAGCAGCTTAGGGGACGGGAGGGCCACTAAGGACACAGATACGCAGTATTTT	CASSLGDGRATKDTDTQYF
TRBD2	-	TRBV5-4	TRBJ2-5	TGTGCCAGCAGCTTCGGGGCGGGAGGGCAAGAGACCCAGTACTTC	CASSFGAGGQETQYF
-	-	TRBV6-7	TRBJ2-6	TGTGCCAGCAGTGACTGCAGGAGATGCTCTGCTGGGGCCAACGTCCTGACTTTC	CASSDCRRCSAGANVLTF
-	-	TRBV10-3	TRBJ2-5	TGTGCCATCAGTGTGGCGAGGGAGACCCAGTACTTC	CAISVARETQYF
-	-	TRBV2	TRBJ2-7	TGTGCCAGCAGGGGAGGGACAGCGGTCTACGAGCAGTACTTC	CASRGGTAVYEQYF
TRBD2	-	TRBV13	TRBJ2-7	TGTGCCAGCAGCGACCGGACTAGCGGCTACGAGCAGTACTTC	CASSDRTSGYEQYF
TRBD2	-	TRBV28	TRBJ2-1	TGTGCCAGCAGTTTAGCTAGCGGGGGTGACAATGAGCAGTTCTTC	CASSLASGGDNEQFF
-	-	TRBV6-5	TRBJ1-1	TGTGCCAGCAGTTACGCGTGGGGGATGAACACTGAAGCTTTCTTT	CASSYAWGMNTEAFF
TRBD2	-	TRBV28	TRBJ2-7	TGTGCCAGCAGTTTATGGGCTAGCGGGAGCTCCTACGAGCAGTACTTC	CASSLWASGSSYEQYF
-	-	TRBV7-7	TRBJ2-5	TGTGCTAGCAGCTTGGGGGGGGACAGCCAAGAGACCCAGTACTTC	CASSLGGDSQETQYF
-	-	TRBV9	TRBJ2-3	TGTGCCAGCAGCGTAGGTGGAATCACAGATACGCAGTATTTT	CASSVGGITDTQYF
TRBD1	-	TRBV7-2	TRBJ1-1	TGTGCCAGCAGCTTAGCCGACAGGGGTAAAGCTTTCTTT	CASSLADRGKAFF
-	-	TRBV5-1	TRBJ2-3	TGCGCCAGCAGCCCAGGAGTAGATACGCAGTATTTT	CASSPGVDTQYF
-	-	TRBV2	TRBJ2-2	TGTGCCAGCAAGAAGGGACGGGAAAACACCGGGGAGCTGTTTTTT	CASKKGRENTGELFF
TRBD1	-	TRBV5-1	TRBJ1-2	TGCGCCAGCAGCTTCTCCGGGACAGAGGCCTATGGCTACACCTTC	CASSFSGTEAYGYTF
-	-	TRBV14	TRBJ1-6	TGTGCCAGCAGCGAACAGGATAATTCACCCCTCCACTTT	CASSEQDNSPLHF
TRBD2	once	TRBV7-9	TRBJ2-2	TGTGCCAGCAGCTTGATAGCGGGAGTCACCGGGGAGCTGTTTTTT	CASSLIAGVTGELFF
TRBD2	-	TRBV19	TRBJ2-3	TGTGCCAGTAGTACTGTAGGACTAGCGGGGTCAGATACGCAGTATTTT	CASSTVGLAGSDTQYF
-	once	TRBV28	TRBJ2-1	TGTGCCAGTGAGGGGGCCTACAATGAGCAGTTCTTC	CASEGAYNEQFF
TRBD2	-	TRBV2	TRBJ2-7	TGTGCCAGCAGTGAAGCGCAACTAGCGGGAGATCGGGAGCAGTACTTC	CASSEAQLAGDREQYF
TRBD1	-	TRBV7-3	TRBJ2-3	TGTGCCAGCAGCACTGGACAGGGCGCCACAGATACGCAGTATTTT	CASSTGQGATDTQYF
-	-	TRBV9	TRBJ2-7	TGTGCCAGCAGCCCCTATTCCGGGGGTGACGAGCAGTACTTC	CASSPYSGGDEQYF
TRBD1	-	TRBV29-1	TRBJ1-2	TGCAGCGTTGGGGGGGCCGGACAGGTATCGCATGGCTACACCTTC	CSVGGAGQVSHGYTF
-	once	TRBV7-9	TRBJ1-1	TGTGCCAGCAGCTTAGGGCAGGGAGAAGCTTTCTTT	CASSLGQGEAFF
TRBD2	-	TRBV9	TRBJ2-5	TGTGCCAGCAGCGCGGGACTAGCGGGAGTGGAGACCCAGTACTTC	CASSAGLAGVETQYF
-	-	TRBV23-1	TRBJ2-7	TGCGCCAGCAGTCAGCGAGCCGGGCTCCCTCGGGCTTCCGAGCAGTACTTC	CASSQRAGLPRASEQYF
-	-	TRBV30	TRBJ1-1	TGTGCCTGGAGGAGAAGGGGCCAAGTGACTGAAGCTTTCTTT	CAWRRRGQVTEAFF
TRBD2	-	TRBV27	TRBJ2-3	TGTGCCAGCAGCCGAAGGGCTAGCGGGAGGGCGATTACAGATACGCAGTATTTT	CASSRRASGRAITDTQYF
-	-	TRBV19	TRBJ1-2	TGTGCCAGTAGCTCACAACGTCAATCGGCCAGTCGAGGGGGCTACACCTTC	CASSSQRQSASRGGYTF
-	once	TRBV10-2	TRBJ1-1	TGCGCCAGCAGTGAGTCAGGGGGGGACACTGAAGCTTTCTTT	CASSESGGDTEAFF
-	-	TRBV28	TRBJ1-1	TGTGCCAGCACAAGAGGGAGTTTTAACACTGAAGCTTTCTTT	CASTRGSFNTEAFF
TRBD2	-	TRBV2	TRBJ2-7	TGTGCCAGCAGTGATAGCGGGAGGGCCGTTGAGCAGTACTTC	CASSDSGRAVEQYF
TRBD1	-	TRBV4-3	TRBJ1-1	TGCGCCAGCAGCACTCGGACAGGAACCAACACTGAAGCTTTCTTT	CASSTRTGTNTEAFF
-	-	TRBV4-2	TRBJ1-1	TGTGCCAGCAGCCAAGATCAAGCAGTCTCGAACACTGAAGCTTTCTTT	CASSQDQAVSNTEAFF
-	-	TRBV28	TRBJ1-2	TGTGCCAGCAGTCTGGAAGCCTATGGCTACACCTTC	CASSLEAYGYTF
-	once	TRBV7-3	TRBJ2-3	TGTGCCAGCAGCTCTCAGGCAGATACGCAGTATTTT	CASSSQADTQYF
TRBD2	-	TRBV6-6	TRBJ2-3	TGTGCCAGCAGTCTGGGAGCGGGAGGCACAGATACGCAGTATTTT	CASSLGAGGTDTQYF